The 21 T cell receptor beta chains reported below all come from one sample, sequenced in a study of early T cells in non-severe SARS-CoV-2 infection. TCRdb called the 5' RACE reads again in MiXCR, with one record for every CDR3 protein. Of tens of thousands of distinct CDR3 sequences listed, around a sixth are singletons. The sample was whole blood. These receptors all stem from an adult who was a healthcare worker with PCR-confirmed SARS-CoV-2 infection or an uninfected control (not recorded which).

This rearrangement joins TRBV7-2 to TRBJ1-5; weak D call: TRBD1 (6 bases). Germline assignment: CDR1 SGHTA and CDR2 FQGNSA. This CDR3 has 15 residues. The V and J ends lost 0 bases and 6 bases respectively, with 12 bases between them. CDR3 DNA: TGTGCCAGCAGCTTAGCGCCGGGGGCGGTTCAGCCCCAGCATTTT. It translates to CASSLAPGAVQPQHF.

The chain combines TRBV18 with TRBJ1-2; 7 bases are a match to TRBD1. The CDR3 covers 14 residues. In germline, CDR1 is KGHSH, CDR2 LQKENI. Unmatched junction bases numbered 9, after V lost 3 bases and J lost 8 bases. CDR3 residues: CASSPLDRVEGYTF. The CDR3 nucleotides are TGTGCCAGCTCACCTCTCGACAGGGTGGAAGGCTACACCTTC.

The CDR3, as DNA: TGTGCCAGCAGTCCGGGACAGATTTTGTGGTATGGCTACACCTTC. Translation: CASSPGQILWYGYTF. This chain uses TRBV28 with TRBJ1-2; 7 nucleotides agree with TRBD1. The CDR3 extends over 15 amino acids. V lost 5 bases, J lost 5 bases, and 11 bases stayed unmatched. Germline V gene sequence: CDR1 MDHEN, CDR2 SYDVKM.

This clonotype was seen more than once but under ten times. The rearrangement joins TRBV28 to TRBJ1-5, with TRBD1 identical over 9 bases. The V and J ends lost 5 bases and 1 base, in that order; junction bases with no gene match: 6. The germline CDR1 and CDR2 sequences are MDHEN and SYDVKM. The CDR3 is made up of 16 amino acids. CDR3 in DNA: TGTGCCAGCAGTCAGGACAGGGGTCGGAGCAATCAGCCCCAGCATTTT. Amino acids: CASSQDRGRSNQPQHF. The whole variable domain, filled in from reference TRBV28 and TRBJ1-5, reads DVKVTQSSRYLVKRTGEKVFLECVQDMDHENMFWYRQDPGLGLRLIYFSYDVKMKEKGDIPEGYSVSREKKERFSLILESASTNQTSMYLCASSQDRGRSNQPQHFGDGTRLSIL.

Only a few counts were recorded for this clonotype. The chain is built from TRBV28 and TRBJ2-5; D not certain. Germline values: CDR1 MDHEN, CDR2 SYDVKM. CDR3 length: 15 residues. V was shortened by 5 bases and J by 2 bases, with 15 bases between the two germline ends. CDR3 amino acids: CASSPRRQLQETQYF. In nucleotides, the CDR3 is TGTGCCAGCAGTCCCCGTAGGCAGCTACAAGAGACCCAGTACTTC.

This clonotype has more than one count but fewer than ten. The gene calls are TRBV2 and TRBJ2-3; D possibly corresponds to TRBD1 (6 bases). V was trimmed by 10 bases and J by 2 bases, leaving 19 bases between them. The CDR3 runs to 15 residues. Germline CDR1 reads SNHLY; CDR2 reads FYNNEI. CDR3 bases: TGTGCCACTTCGGACGGGGACACCAACACAGATACGCAGTATTTT. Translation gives CATSDGDTNTDTQYF.

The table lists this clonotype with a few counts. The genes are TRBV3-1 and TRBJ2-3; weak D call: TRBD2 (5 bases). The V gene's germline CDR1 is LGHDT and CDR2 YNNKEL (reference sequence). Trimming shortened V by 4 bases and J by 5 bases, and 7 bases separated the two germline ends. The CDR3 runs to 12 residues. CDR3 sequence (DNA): TGTGCCAGCAGCCTAAGCGGAGATACGCAGTATTTT. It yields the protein CASSLSGDTQYF.

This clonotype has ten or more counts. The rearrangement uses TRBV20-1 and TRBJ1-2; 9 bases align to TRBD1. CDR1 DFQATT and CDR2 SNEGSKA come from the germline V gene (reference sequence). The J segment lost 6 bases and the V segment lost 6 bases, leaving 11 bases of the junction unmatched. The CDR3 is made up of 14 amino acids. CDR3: CSASFTGGRDGYTF. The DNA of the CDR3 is TGCAGTGCGAGTTTCACAGGGGGCCGGGATGGCTACACCTTC.

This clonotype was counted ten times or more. The CDR3 nucleotides read TGTGCCAGCAGCTTGATGACCCCCTACGCGCAGTATTTT. Translated: CASSLMTPYAQYF. The rearrangement links TRBV5-6 to TRBJ2-3; no clear D. Germline V gives CDR1 SGHDT, CDR2 YYEEEE. Deletions cut 1 base from V and 10 bases from J, with 13 bases between. The CDR3 totals 13 residues.

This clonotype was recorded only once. The CDR3 sequence: CASGRQNTEAFF. In DNA, the CDR3 is TGTGCCAGCGGGCGGCAGAACACTGAAGCTTTCTTT. The chain carries TRBV28 and TRBJ1-1; D is unclear. Germline CDR1 and CDR2: MDHEN and SYDVKM. There are 12 residues in the CDR3. Trimming shortened V by 8 bases and J by 1 base, and 8 bases separated the two germline ends.

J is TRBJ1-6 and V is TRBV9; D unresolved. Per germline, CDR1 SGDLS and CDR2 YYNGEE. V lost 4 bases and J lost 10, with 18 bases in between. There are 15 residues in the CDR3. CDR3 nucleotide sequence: TGTGCCAGCAGCTTAGGGAGAGGGAAAGAGTCACCCCTCCACTTT. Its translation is CASSLGRGKESPLHF.

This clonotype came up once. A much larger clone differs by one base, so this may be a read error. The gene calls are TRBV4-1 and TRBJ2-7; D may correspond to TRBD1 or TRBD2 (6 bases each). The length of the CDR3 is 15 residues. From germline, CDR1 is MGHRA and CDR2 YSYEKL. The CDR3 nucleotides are TGCACCAGCAGCCAAGTGGCGGGACAATCCTACGAGCAGTACTTC. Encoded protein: CTSSQVAGQSYEQYF.

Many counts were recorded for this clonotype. The CDR3 DNA sequence: TGTGCCAGCAGCCAACCAGGGATGAACACTGAAGCTTTCTTT. Its translation: CASSQPGMNTEAFF. This chain links TRBV14 with TRBJ1-1; tentatively, D is TRBD1 (5 bases). This CDR3 has 14 amino acids. V lost 2 bases and J 0 bases, leaving 7 bases between the germline ends. Germline values: CDR1 SGHDN, CDR2 FVKESK.

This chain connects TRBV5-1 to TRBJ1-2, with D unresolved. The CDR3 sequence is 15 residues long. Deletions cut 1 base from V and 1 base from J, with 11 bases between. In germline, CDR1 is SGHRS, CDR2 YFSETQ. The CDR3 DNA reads TGCGCCAGCAGCTTGTCCCCGGGCAGTAACTATGGCTACACCTTC. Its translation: CASSLSPGSNYGYTF.

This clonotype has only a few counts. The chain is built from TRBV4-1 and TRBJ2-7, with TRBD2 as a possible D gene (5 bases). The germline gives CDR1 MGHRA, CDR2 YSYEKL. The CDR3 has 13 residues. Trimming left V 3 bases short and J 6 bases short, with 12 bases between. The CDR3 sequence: CASSHEPRGEQYF. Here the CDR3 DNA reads TGCGCCAGCAGCCATGAGCCCCGGGGCGAGCAGTACTTC.

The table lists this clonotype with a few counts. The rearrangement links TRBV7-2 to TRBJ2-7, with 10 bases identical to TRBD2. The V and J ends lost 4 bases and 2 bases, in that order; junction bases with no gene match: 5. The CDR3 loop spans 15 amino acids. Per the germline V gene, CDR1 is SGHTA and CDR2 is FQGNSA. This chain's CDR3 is CASSSSGGAAYEQYF. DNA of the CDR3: TGTGCCAGCAGCTCGAGCGGGGGGGCCGCCTACGAGCAGTACTTC.

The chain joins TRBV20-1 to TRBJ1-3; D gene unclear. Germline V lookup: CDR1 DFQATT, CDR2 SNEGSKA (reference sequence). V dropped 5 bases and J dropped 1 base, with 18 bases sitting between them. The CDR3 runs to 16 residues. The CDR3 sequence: CSAALRTGPSGNTIYF. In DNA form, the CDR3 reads TGCAGTGCTGCCCTTCGGACGGGCCCATCTGGAAACACCATATATTTT.

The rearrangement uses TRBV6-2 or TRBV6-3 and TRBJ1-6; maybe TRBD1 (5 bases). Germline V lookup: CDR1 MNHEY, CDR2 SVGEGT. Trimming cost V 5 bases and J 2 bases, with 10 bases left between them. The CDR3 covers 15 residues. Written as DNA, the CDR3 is TGTGCCAGCAGTGACCGGGGCGCCTATAATTCACCCCTCCACTTT. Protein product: CASSDRGAYNSPLHF.

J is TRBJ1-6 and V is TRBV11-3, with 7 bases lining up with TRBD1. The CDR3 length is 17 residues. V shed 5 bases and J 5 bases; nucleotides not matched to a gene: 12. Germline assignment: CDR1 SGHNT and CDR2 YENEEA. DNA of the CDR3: TGTGCCAGCAGCCCACAGGGGAGGGGCCTAAATAATTCACCCCTCCACTTT. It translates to CASSPQGRGLNNSPLHF.

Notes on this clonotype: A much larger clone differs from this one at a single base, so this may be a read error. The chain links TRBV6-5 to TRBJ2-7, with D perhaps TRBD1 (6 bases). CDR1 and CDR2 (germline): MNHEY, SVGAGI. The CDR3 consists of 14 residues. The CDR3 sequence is CASSYSGQGYVQYF. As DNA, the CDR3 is TGTGCCAGCAGTTACTCGGGGCAGGGGTACGTGCAGTACTTC.

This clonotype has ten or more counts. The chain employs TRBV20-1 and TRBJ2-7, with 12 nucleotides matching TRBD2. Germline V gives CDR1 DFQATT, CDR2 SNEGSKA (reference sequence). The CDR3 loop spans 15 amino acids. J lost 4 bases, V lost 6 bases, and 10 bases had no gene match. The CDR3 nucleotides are TGCAGTGCCTCAACTAGCGGGGGGCCTTTTTACGAGCAGTACTTC. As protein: CSASTSGGPFYEQYF.